This T cell receptor beta chain comes out of a study of blood T cells in healthy people across ages. This clonotype occurred once. The second PCR ran about 6 to 11 cycles with a sample-barcoded 5' primer and J-beta primers. Each TCR beta cDNA got a 12-nucleotide random molecular identifier. TCRdb fed the 5' RACE reads into MiXCR, producing one record per CDR3 protein. The sample has about 930,000 distinct CDR3 sequences; roughly 29% are singletons. This sample also belongs to another study, concerning T cells of mothers and their children. That source notes: A few healthy Caucasian mothers gave samples, and so did their six children.

The receptor comes from a woman between 35 and 50 years old in good health. Source material: blood.

The CDR3 loop is CASRGTSDVNEQFF. In nucleotides, the CDR3 is TGTGCCAGCAGGGGGACTAGCGATGTTAATGAGCAGTTCTTC. V and J are TRBV28 and TRBJ2-1, with 10 positions matching TRBD2. Looked up from germline, CDR1 is MDHEN and CDR2 is SYDVKM. V trimming: 6 bases; J trimming: 7 bases; junction bases outside the gene matches: 6. This CDR3 region has 14 residues.